Shown below are 21 T cell receptor beta chains from a single sample sequenced in a study of cytomegalovirus exposure and HLA in healthy donors. It was with 60 Vbeta and 13 Jbeta primers that the PCR ran. Generated by immunoSEQ multiplex PCR, the TCRdb table keeps only in-frame clones and is missing some. Among about 86,000 clones listed, just over 70% were seen once. Material: PBMCs. Receptors were obtained from a man in his 60s in good health and CMV-seronegative.

This clone has only a few counts. The chain is built from TRBV5-1 and TRBJ1-2; 9 nucleotides agree with TRBD1. The junction had 5 bases not matched to a gene; V was cut back by 0 bases and J by 5 bases. The CDR3 length is 15 residues. In germline, CDR1 is SGHRS, CDR2 YFSETQ. The CDR3 region has the DNA TGCGCCAGCAGCTTGGGGGGGACAGGGCAGTATGGCTACACCTTC. Amino acid sequence: CASSLGGTGQYGYTF.

This chain connects TRBV11-2 to TRBJ1-6, with D perhaps TRBD1 (5 bases). The CDR3 length is 12 residues. V lost 6 bases and J lost 9, with 9 bases in between. The germline CDR1 and CDR2 sequences are SGHAT and FQNNGV. The CDR3 sequence: CASSQGSSPLHF. The CDR3 DNA is TGTGCCAGCAGTCAGGGTTCTTCACCCCTCCACTTT.

In this sample, this clone turned up a few times. The genes are TRBV5-1 and TRBJ1-1, with a possible D match to TRBD1 (6 bases). Trimming took 2 bases from V and 3 from J, leaving 11 bases between them. From germline, CDR1 is SGHRS and CDR2 YFSETQ. This CDR3 comprises 14 residues. DNA of the CDR3: TGCGCCAGCAGCTTTAGTCAGGGGTACACTGAAGCTTTCTTT. The encoded protein is CASSFSQGYTEAFF.

The chain recombines TRBV9 with TRBJ2-1; the match to TRBD2 covers 10 bases. The germline CDR1 and CDR2 sequences are SGDLS and YYNGEE. This CDR3 comprises 15 residues. J was trimmed by 5 bases and V by 3 bases; bases with no gene match: 5. As DNA, the CDR3 is TGTGCCAGCAGCGACGTAGCGGGGGGAAACAATGAGCAGTTCTTC. Translated: CASSDVAGGNNEQFF.

Only one count was recorded for this clone. Other DNA sequences in this specimen translate into the identical CDR3. The chain has TRBV29-1 and TRBJ2-3, with a possible D match to TRBD2 (6 bases). V shed 3 bases and J shed 7 bases, with 20 bases lying between them. The CDR3 loop spans 15 amino acids. The V gene's germline CDR1 is SQVTM and CDR2 ANQGSEA. CDR3: CSVDRRLARSNTQYF. In nucleotides, the CDR3 is TGCAGCGTTGACCGCCGTCTAGCGCGCTCCAATACGCAGTATTTT.

Worth noting for this clone: The junction departs from germline at one end; a sequencing error may be responsible. The rearrangement joins TRBV4-2 to TRBJ2-3; the match to TRBD2 covers 11 bases. Germline lookup yields CDR1 LGHNA and CDR2 YNFKEQ. This CDR3 spans 15 amino acids. The CDR3 sequence: CASRETSGISDAQYF. CDR3 coding DNA: TGTGCCAGCCGAGAGACTAGCGGGATTTCAGATGCGCAGTATTTT.

The chain couples TRBV19 to TRBJ2-7, with 7 bases matching TRBD2. With V trimmed by 2 bases and J by 0 bases, 7 bases remained unmatched. CDR1 and CDR2 (germline): LNHDA, SQIVND (reference sequence). The CDR3 covers 16 residues. CDR3 in amino acids: CASSILRGGDSYEQYF. As DNA, the CDR3 is TGTGCCAGTAGTATACTCCGGGGAGGGGACTCCTACGAGCAGTACTTC.

The chain joins TRBV5-4 to TRBJ2-7, with D possibly being TRBD2 (6 bases). The CDR3 loop spans 15 amino acids. V was pared by 0 bases and J by 5 bases, with 15 bases between. Germline values: CDR1 SGHNT, CDR2 YYREEE (reference sequence). CDR3: CASSLVSGSAHEQYF. The CDR3, as DNA: TGTGCCAGCAGCTTGGTGTCCGGGAGCGCCCACGAGCAGTACTTC.

In this sample, this clone turned up a few times. The J gene is TRBJ1-5, the V gene TRBV28; D might be TRBD1 (5 bases). V lost 2 bases and J 3 bases, leaving 11 bases between the germline ends. Germline CDR1 MDHEN, CDR2 SYDVKM. CDR3 size: 15 residues. The CDR3 loop is CASSLRSGSNQPQHF. The CDR3 nucleotides are TGTGCCAGCAGTTTACGGTCAGGGTCCAATCAGCCCCAGCATTTT.

The chain employs TRBV18 and TRBJ2-2, with a tentative D call TRBD2 (6 bases). This CDR3 region has 16 residues. Trimming pared 2 bases from V and 6 bases from J, leaving 16 bases between. Germline CDR1 reads KGHSH; CDR2 reads LQKENI. CDR3 sequence (DNA): TGTGCCAGCTCACCATTAACGGGGGAAATCTCCGGGGAGCTGTTTTTT. This gives the protein CASSPLTGEISGELFF.

Comment on this clone: An end of the junction differs from the germline gene, which may be a read error. This chain uses TRBV6-4 with TRBJ2-7, with D tentatively TRBD1 (6 bases). This CDR3 has 12 residues. The germline V gene encodes CDR1 MRHNA and CDR2 SNTAGT. The CDR3 loop reads CASSDICRQEDF. CDR3 nucleotides: TGTGCCAGCAGTGATATATGTCGACAGGAGGACTTC.

The chain uses TRBV19 and TRBJ1-3, with a possible D match to TRBD1 (6 bases). This CDR3 is built from 14 residues. CDR1 is LNHDA and CDR2 is SQIVND in the germline V gene (reference sequence). V was trimmed by 7 bases and J by 0 bases, leaving 10 bases between them. The CDR3 loop reads CASTRGGSGNTIYF. In DNA form, the CDR3 reads TGTGCCAGTACTCGAGGGGGCTCTGGAAACACCATATATTTT.

J is TRBJ2-2 and V is TRBV5-1, with TRBD1 matching 12 bases. The junction had 5 bases not matched to a gene; V was cut back by 0 bases and J by 2 bases. This CDR3 contains 18 residues. The germline CDR1 and CDR2 sequences are SGHRS and YFSETQ. CDR3: CASSLGSGTGGNTGELFF. Here the CDR3 DNA reads TGCGCCAGCAGCTTGGGATCAGGGACAGGGGGCAACACCGGGGAGCTGTTTTTT.

The rearrangement uses TRBV4-1 and TRBJ1-6, with 9 bases aligning to TRBD1. The CDR3 runs 16 residues. Unmatched junction bases numbered 6, after V lost 2 bases and J lost 7 bases. Germline CDR1 reads MGHRA; CDR2 reads YSYEKL. CDR3 loop: CASSQQGQGGNSPLHF. The CDR3 DNA reads TGCGCCAGCAGCCAACAGGGACAGGGAGGAAATTCACCCCTCCACTTT.

A few counts support this clone. The rearrangement uses TRBV5-1 and TRBJ2-1; D is ambiguous. CDR3 length: 16 residues. V was cut by 1 base and J by 0 bases, with 11 bases left in between. Germline loops: CDR1 SGHRS, CDR2 YFSETQ. The CDR3 sequence is CASSLNLGVSYNEQFF. The CDR3 DNA sequence: TGCGCCAGCAGCTTGAACCTAGGTGTCTCCTACAATGAGCAGTTCTTC.

The chain links TRBV5-1 to TRBJ2-5; 9 nucleotides line up with TRBD2. This CDR3 contains 16 residues. The V segment lost 0 bases and the J segment 4 bases; nucleotides outside the gene matches: 7. CDR1 is SGHRS and CDR2 is YFSETQ in the germline V gene. CDR3 sequence reads: CASSLGSGGRGETQYF. In DNA, the CDR3 is TGCGCCAGCAGCTTGGGAAGCGGGGGGCGGGGAGAGACCCAGTACTTC.

This clone turned up a few times. The rearrangement uses TRBV6-1 and TRBJ1-4; D ambiguous. The CDR3 contains 13 residues. From germline, CDR1 is MNHNS and CDR2 SASEGT. Trimming stripped 6 bases from V and 0 bases from J, with 5 bases between. The CDR3 region has the DNA TGTGCCAGCAGACAACCAACTAATGAAAAACTGTTTTTT. It yields the protein CASRQPTNEKLFF.

This clone was counted a single time. This rearrangement joins TRBV15 to TRBJ2-3, with unresolved D. The CDR3 contains 14 residues. The germline V and J ends were trimmed by 0 bases and 4 bases, with 8 bases remaining between them. Germline V gives CDR1 LNHNV, CDR2 YYDKDF (reference sequence). The CDR3 DNA reads as TGTGCCACCAGCAGAGACGGTCCGTCAGATACGCAGTATTTT. Its protein product is CATSRDGPSDTQYF.

This rearrangement joins TRBV19 to TRBJ2-6, with D unresolved. The V gene lost 5 bases and the J gene lost 3 bases, with 5 bases spanning the gap. The CDR3 sequence is 13 residues long. Germline assignment: CDR1 LNHDA and CDR2 SQIVND (reference sequence). As DNA, the CDR3 is TGTGCCAGTAGTTACGGTGGGGCCAACGTCCTGACTTTC. It is translated as CASSYGGANVLTF. The full variable domain, in which reference TRBV19 and TRBJ2-6 provide the parts outside the CDR3, is DGGITQSPKYLFRKEGQNVTLSCEQNLNHDAMYWYRQDPGQGLRLIYYSQIVNDFQKGDIAEGYSVSREKKESFPLTVTSAQKNPTAFYLCASSYGGANVLTFGAGSRLTVL.

The table lists this clone with a count of one. V gene TRBV7-2 combines with J gene TRBJ1-5, with D unclear. Looked up from germline, CDR1 is SGHTA and CDR2 is FQGNSA. This CDR3 region has 15 residues. V dropped 0 bases and J dropped 2 bases, with 8 bases sitting between them. CDR3 coding DNA: TGTGCCAGCAGCTTAGCGGCGGTGCGCAATCAGCCCCAGCATTTT. This codes for CASSLAAVRNQPQHF.

The rearrangement links TRBV5-1 to TRBJ2-1; 14 nucleotides align to TRBD2. CDR1 is SGHRS and CDR2 is YFSETQ in the germline V gene. V lost 4 bases and J lost 9; bases outside the gene matches: 6. The CDR3 runs to 15 residues. The CDR3 sequence is CASSPPGLAGVEQFF. The CDR3 nucleotides are TGCGCCAGCAGCCCGCCGGGACTAGCGGGAGTTGAGCAGTTCTTC.